These T cell receptor beta chains were read from a single sample in a study of tumor and adjacent non-tumor tissue in lung cancer. TCRdb called the multiplex PCR reads again in MiXCR, with one record for every CDR3 protein. This table has tens of thousands of distinct CDR3 sequences, approximately 68% appearing once. Sequenced sample: distant non-tumor lung tissue. These TCRs come from a woman aged 45-59 years with non-small cell lung cancer. Both conserved end residues are trimmed from each CDR3.

length	V	J	CDR3
13	TRBV4-1	TRBJ1-6	ASSPGGQYNSPLH
13	TRBV11-2	TRBJ2-7	ACSSGTGRTYQQY
14	TRBV11-3	TRBJ2-1	ASSESRQSSYSEQF
13	TRBV20-1	TRBJ1-6	SAPDRTYEGSPPR
15	TRBV4-3	TRBJ2-1	ASSQDPATGVGNEQF
16	TRBV29-1	TRBJ2-5	SVEGDSGKLRNQETQY
12	TRBV20-1	TRBJ2-7	SAPPRGLDYEQY
11	TRBV12-3/TRBV12-4	TRBJ2-1	ASSLGGANEQF
14	TRBV20-1	TRBJ2-7	SARGQRAYSSYEQY
12	TRBV29-1	TRBJ2-7	NVGTNGYSCEQY
14	TRBV7-9	TRBJ2-1	ASSWQPGQGLFEQF
15	TRBV11-1	TRBJ2-3	ASSVRLTGVSTDTQY
12	TRBV7-9	TRBJ1-1	ASSLVFGTGDAF
11	TRBV11-2	TRBJ2-1	AIGLGGTNEQF
13	TRBV5-5	TRBJ2-2	ASSLRDKNSGELF
14	TRBV6-1	TRBJ2-7	ASSEAGQFRLYVQY
12	TRBV5-4	TRBJ2-5	VSSVDRWGETQY
13	TRBV11-2	TRBJ2-7	ASRSRTGRTYEQY
12	TRBV11-2	TRBJ2-1	ASSWRTGGHEQF
14	TRBV4-3	TRBJ1-6	ASSQAPQAGISPLH
9	TRBV5-4	TRBJ1-1	ASGSGVESV
13	TRBV4-1	TRBJ1-3	ASSQAVPGGNTIY
14	TRBV5-6	TRBJ2-1	ASSTIQGLGYNEQF